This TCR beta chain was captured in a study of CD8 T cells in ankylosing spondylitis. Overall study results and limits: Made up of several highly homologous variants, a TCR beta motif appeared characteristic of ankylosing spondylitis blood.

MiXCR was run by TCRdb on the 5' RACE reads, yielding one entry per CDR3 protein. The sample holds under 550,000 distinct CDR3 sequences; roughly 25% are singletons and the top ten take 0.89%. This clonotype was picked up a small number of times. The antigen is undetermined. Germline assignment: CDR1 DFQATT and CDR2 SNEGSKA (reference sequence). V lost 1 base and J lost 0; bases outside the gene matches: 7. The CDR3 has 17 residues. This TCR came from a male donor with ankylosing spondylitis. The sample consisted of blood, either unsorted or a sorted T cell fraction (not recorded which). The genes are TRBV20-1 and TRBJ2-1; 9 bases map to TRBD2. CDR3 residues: CSARGGSGSSSYNEQFF. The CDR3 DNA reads TGCAGTGCTAGAGGGGGTAGCGGGAGTTCCTCCTACAATGAGCAGTTCTTC.